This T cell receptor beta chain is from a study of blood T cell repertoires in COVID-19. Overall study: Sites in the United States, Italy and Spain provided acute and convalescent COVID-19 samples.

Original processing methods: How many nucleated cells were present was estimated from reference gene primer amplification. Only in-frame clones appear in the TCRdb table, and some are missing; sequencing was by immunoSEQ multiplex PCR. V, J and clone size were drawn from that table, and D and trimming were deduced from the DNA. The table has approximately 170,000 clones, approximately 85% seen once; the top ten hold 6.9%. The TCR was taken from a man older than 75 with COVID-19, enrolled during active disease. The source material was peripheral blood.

CDR3 DNA sequence: TGTGCCAGCAGCTCCGGGACTAGCGGGGGGAAATACCAAGAGACCCAGTACTTC. Protein sequence: CASSSGTSGGKYQETQYF. The chain joins TRBV11-3 to TRBJ2-5; 15 bases fit TRBD2. There are 18 residues in the CDR3. Germline CDR1 and CDR2: SGHNT and YENEEA. J gave up 0 bases and V 4 bases, and 6 bases lay outside the gene matches.